This TCR beta chain was observed in a study of blood T cell repertoires in COVID-19. In this sample, this clone turned up a few times. In the source study's methods: The assay estimated nucleated cells by amplifying reference gene primers. Repertoires were generated with immunoSEQ multiplex PCR, while TCRdb's copy carries only in-frame clones and drops some. V and J calls and clone size come straight from that table; D and trimming were deduced from the DNA. The sample yields 250,000 to 300,000 clones, 70% to 90% seen once. Sequencing input: PBMCs or T cells enriched from blood (not recorded which). The TCR sequence derives from a young man who had recovered from COVID-19.

CDR3 nucleotides: TGTGCCTGGAGTGTGAAGGGGGCGGACACCGGGGAGCTGTTTTTT. Translated, it gives CAWSVKGADTGELFF. The chain combines TRBV30 with TRBJ2-2; 7 bases line up with TRBD1. Unmatched junction bases numbered 4, after V lost 0 bases and J lost 3 bases. Germline V lookup: CDR1 GTSNPN, CDR2 SVGIG (reference sequence). The CDR3 length is 15 residues.